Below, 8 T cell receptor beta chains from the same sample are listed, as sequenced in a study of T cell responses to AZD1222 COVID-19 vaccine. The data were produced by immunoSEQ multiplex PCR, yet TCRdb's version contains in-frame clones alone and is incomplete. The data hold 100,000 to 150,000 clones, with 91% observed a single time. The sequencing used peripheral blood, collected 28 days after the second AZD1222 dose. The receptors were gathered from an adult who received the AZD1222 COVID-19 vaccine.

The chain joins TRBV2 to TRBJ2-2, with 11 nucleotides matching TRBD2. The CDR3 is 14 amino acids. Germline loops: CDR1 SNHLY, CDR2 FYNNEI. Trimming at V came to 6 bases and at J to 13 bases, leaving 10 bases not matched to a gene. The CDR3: CASRATSGAVGLFF. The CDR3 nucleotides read TGTGCCAGCAGAGCGACTAGCGGGGCCGTCGGGCTGTTTTTT.

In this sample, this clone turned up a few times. CDR3 coding DNA: TGTGCCAGCAGTGAATTTAGCGGGAGCACAGATACGCAGTATTTT. Encoded protein: CASSEFSGSTDTQYF. V is TRBV6-4 and J is TRBJ2-3; 7 bases map to TRBD2. CDR1 is MRHNA, CDR2 SNTAGT, per germline. The trim removed 3 bases at V and 0 bases at J, leaving 3 bases unmatched. This CDR3 spans 15 amino acids.

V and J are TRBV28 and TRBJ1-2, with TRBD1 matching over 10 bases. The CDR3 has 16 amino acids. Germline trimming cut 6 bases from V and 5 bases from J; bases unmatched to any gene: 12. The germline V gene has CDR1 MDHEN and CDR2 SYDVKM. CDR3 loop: CASRHRQGAQPYGYTF. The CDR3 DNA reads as TGTGCCAGCAGGCACCGACAGGGGGCGCAACCTTATGGCTACACCTTC.

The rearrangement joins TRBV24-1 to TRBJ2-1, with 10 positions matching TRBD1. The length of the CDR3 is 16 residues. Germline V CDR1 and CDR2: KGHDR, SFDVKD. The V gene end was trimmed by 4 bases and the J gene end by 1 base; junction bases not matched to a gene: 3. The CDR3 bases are TGTGCCACCAGTGAGTCGGGACAGGGGTCCTACAATGAGCAGTTCTTC. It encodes CATSESGQGSYNEQFF.

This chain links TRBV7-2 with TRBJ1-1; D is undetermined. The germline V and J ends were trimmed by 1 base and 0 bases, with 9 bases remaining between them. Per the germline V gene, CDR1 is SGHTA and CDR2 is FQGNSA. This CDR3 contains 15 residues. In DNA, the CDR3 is TGTGCCAGCAGCTTAGTGATAGGAATGAACACTGAAGCTTTCTTT. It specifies CASSLVIGMNTEAFF.

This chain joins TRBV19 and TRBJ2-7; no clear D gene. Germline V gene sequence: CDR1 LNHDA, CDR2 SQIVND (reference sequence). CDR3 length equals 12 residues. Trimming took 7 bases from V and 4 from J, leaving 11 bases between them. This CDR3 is CASTGNGYEQYF. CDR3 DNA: TGTGCCAGTACTGGGAATGGGTACGAGCAGTACTTC.

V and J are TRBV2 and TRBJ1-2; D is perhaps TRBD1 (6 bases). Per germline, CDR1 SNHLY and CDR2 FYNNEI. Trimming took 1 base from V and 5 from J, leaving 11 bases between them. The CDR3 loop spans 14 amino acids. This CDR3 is CASSEEGGWYGYTF. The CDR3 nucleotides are TGTGCCAGCAGTGAAGAAGGGGGTTGGTATGGCTACACCTTC.

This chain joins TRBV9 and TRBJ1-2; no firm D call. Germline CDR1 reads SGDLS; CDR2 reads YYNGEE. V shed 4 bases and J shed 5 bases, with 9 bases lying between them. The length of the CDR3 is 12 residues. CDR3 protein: CASSPPVYGYTF. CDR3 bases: TGTGCCAGCAGCCCTCCAGTATATGGCTACACCTTC.